The rows below give T cell receptor beta chains drawn from one sample of a study of blood T cell repertoires in COVID-19. The data were produced by immunoSEQ multiplex PCR, yet TCRdb's version contains in-frame clones alone and is incomplete. This table holds about 70,000 clones, 70% to 80% found once. The material sequenced was peripheral blood. All receptors derive from a man in his 70s with acute or convalescent COVID-19. CDR3s include the opening cysteine and the closing phenylalanine or tryptophan. The order of the fields is J gene, clone size, D gene, V gene, CDR3 DNA, CDR3 protein. A D gene is named only where the DNA matches it firmly. Some rows have no size entry. The others give once, few or many, or a class for an expanded clone.

J gene: TRBJ2-7; clone size: .; D gene: TRBD2; V gene: TRBV11-2; CDR3 DNA: TGTGCCAGCAGCCTGCAGCGGGGCTACTACGAGCAGTACTTC; CDR3 protein: CASSLQRGYYEQYF
J gene: TRBJ1-5; clone size: .; D gene: .; V gene: TRBV10-2; CDR3 DNA: TGCGCCAGCAGTGGGGGTGGGGGGCAGCCCCAGCATTTT; CDR3 protein: CASSGGGGQPQHF
J gene: TRBJ2-1; clone size: .; D gene: TRBD2; V gene: TRBV19; CDR3 DNA: TGTGCCACCTCGACTAGCGGTATCTACAATGAGCAGTTCTTC; CDR3 protein: CATSTSGIYNEQFF
J gene: TRBJ1-2; clone size: .; D gene: .; V gene: TRBV2; CDR3 DNA: TGTGCCAGCAGTGAACAGAACTATGGCTACACCTTC; CDR3 protein: CASSEQNYGYTF
J gene: TRBJ2-7; clone size: .; D gene: TRBD1; V gene: TRBV28; CDR3 DNA: TGTGCCAGCAGTGATCTTGGACAGGGGGACTACGAGCAGTACTTC; CDR3 protein: CASSDLGQGDYEQYF
J gene: TRBJ2-5; clone size: .; D gene: .; V gene: TRBV3-1/TRBV3-2; CDR3 DNA: TGTGCCAGCAGCCCCGCGGTGGAGGGCGAAGAGACCCAGTACTTC; CDR3 protein: CASSPAVEGEETQYF
J gene: TRBJ1-3; clone size: .; D gene: .; V gene: TRBV5-4; CDR3 DNA: TGTGCCAGCAGCTTGGGGGGCCTCGCTGGAAACACCATATATTTT; CDR3 protein: CASSLGGLAGNTIYF
J gene: TRBJ2-2; clone size: .; D gene: .; V gene: TRBV19; CDR3 DNA: TGTGCCAGTAGTACCAAAAGCCGGGGCGGGGAGCTGTTTTTT; CDR3 protein: CASSTKSRGGELFF
J gene: TRBJ2-7; clone size: many; D gene: .; V gene: TRBV7-3; CDR3 DNA: TGTGCCAGCAGTCAGGGATTGGGCTACGAGCAGTACTTC; CDR3 protein: CASSQGLGYEQYF
J gene: TRBJ2-2; clone size: .; D gene: TRBD2; V gene: TRBV28; CDR3 DNA: TGTGCCAGCAGTCCAGCGGGAACGGCCGGGGAGCTGTTTTTT; CDR3 protein: CASSPAGTAGELFF
J gene: TRBJ2-5; clone size: .; D gene: TRBD1; V gene: TRBV5-4; CDR3 DNA: TGTGCCAGCAGCTTAGACAGGGGGTACCAAGAGACCCAGTACTTC; CDR3 protein: CASSLDRGYQETQYF
J gene: TRBJ2-1; clone size: .; D gene: TRBD2; V gene: TRBV7-2; CDR3 DNA: TGTGCCAGCAGCCCCAGTGGACTAGCGGGAGATGAGCAGTTCTTC; CDR3 protein: CASSPSGLAGDEQFF
J gene: TRBJ2-7; clone size: once; D gene: TRBD1; V gene: TRBV28; CDR3 DNA: TGTGCCAGCTTCACCCCGGGACAGTACGAGCAGTACTTC; CDR3 protein: CASFTPGQYEQYF
J gene: TRBJ2-5; clone size: .; D gene: .; V gene: TRBV21-1; CDR3 DNA: TGTGCCAGCAGCATCCCCGGGACAGGGGCCGTCCAAGAGACCCAGTACTTC; CDR3 protein: CASSIPGTGAVQETQYF
J gene: TRBJ2-1; clone size: few; D gene: TRBD2; V gene: TRBV27; CDR3 DNA: TGTGCCAGCAGTTTGGGTAGCGGGGTCGATGAGCAGTTCTTC; CDR3 protein: CASSLGSGVDEQFF
J gene: TRBJ1-2; clone size: many; D gene: .; V gene: TRBV6-4; CDR3 DNA: TGTGCCAGCAGAGACAGGCCCCGGGACTATGGCTACACCTTC; CDR3 protein: CASRDRPRDYGYTF
J gene: TRBJ2-1; clone size: .; D gene: .; V gene: TRBV24-1; CDR3 DNA: TGTGCCACCGCACTATCCGGGACACAATTTTACAATGAGCAGTTCTTC; CDR3 protein: CATALSGTQFYNEQFF
J gene: TRBJ2-1; clone size: .; D gene: TRBD2; V gene: TRBV6-6; CDR3 DNA: TGTGCCAGCAGTCCACTCCGACTTACTAGCGGGGGAGACAATGAGCAGTTCTTC; CDR3 protein: CASSPLRLTSGGDNEQFF
J gene: TRBJ2-3; clone size: .; D gene: .; V gene: TRBV24-1; CDR3 DNA: TGTGCCCCAATTATAGAGGGGGACGGTGACACAGATACGCAGTATTTT; CDR3 protein: CAPIIEGDGDTDTQYF
J gene: TRBJ2-2; clone size: .; D gene: .; V gene: TRBV14; CDR3 DNA: TGTGCCAGCAGCCGCGCCCACGGGAACACCGGGGAGCTGTTTTTT; CDR3 protein: CASSRAHGNTGELFF
J gene: TRBJ2-7; clone size: .; D gene: .; V gene: TRBV28; CDR3 DNA: TGTGCCAGCAAGAGAGGGTTCTACGAGCAGTACTTC; CDR3 protein: CASKRGFYEQYF
J gene: TRBJ1-5; clone size: .; D gene: .; V gene: TRBV2; CDR3 DNA: TGTGCCAGCAGTGACAGGGGCATTCAGCCCCAGCATTTT; CDR3 protein: CASSDRGIQPQHF
J gene: TRBJ2-7; clone size: .; D gene: TRBD2; V gene: TRBV5-1; CDR3 DNA: TGCGCCAGCAGCCTGATAGCGGGAGCCTACGAGCAGTACTTC; CDR3 protein: CASSLIAGAYEQYF
J gene: TRBJ1-4; clone size: .; D gene: .; V gene: TRBV12-3/TRBV12-4; CDR3 DNA: TGTGCCAGCAGTGACAGGACCTTTGAAAAACTGTTTTTT; CDR3 protein: CASSDRTFEKLFF
J gene: TRBJ1-3; clone size: many; D gene: TRBD1; V gene: TRBV12-3/TRBV12-4; CDR3 DNA: TGTGCCAGCAGTTTCGCCTCAGGGGGCACCATATATTTT; CDR3 protein: CASSFASGGTIYF
J gene: TRBJ1-5; clone size: .; D gene: .; V gene: TRBV19; CDR3 DNA: TGTGCCAGTAGTATTGGGAGGGGCGCGAATCAGCCCCAGCATTTT; CDR3 protein: CASSIGRGANQPQHF
J gene: TRBJ2-7; clone size: .; D gene: .; V gene: TRBV28; CDR3 DNA: TGTGCCAGCACCGATCAGGGGCAGAGGTCCTACGAGCAGTACTTC; CDR3 protein: CASTDQGQRSYEQYF
J gene: TRBJ2-2; clone size: once; D gene: .; V gene: TRBV7-3; CDR3 DNA: TGTGCCAGCAGCTTAACGTCGACCGGGGAGCTGTTTTTT; CDR3 protein: CASSLTSTGELFF
J gene: TRBJ2-2; clone size: .; D gene: .; V gene: TRBV28; CDR3 DNA: TGTGCCAGCAGTCTGGGGACTCCCTCGGAGCTGTTTTTT; CDR3 protein: CASSLGTPSELFF
J gene: TRBJ2-2; clone size: .; D gene: .; V gene: TRBV27; CDR3 DNA: TGTGCCAGCAGTTTTGAGGGGGCGAACACCGGGGAGCTGTTTTTT; CDR3 protein: CASSFEGANTGELFF
J gene: TRBJ2-5; clone size: few; D gene: .; V gene: TRBV6-2/TRBV6-3; CDR3 DNA: TGTGCCAGCAGTTGGTTCGGGATGGGTGAGACCCAGTACTTC; CDR3 protein: CASSWFGMGETQYF
J gene: TRBJ2-7; clone size: .; D gene: TRBD1; V gene: TRBV6-5; CDR3 DNA: TGTGCCAGCAGTTACGGGACAGGGGGCTACGAGCAGTACTTC; CDR3 protein: CASSYGTGGYEQYF
J gene: TRBJ1-6; clone size: many; D gene: .; V gene: TRBV7-3; CDR3 DNA: TGTGCCAGCAGCTCGGCGGGGGGTAATTCACCCCTCCACTTT; CDR3 protein: CASSSAGGNSPLHF
J gene: TRBJ1-1; clone size: few; D gene: .; V gene: TRBV3-1/TRBV3-2; CDR3 DNA: TGTGCCAGCAGCCAAGAGCCGGGTGGTGGGGCTTTCTTT; CDR3 protein: CASSQEPGGGAFF
J gene: TRBJ2-3; clone size: few; D gene: TRBD2; V gene: TRBV7-2; CDR3 DNA: TGTGCCAGCAGCCTTATAGCGGGAGCAAGCACAGATACGCAGTATTTT; CDR3 protein: CASSLIAGASTDTQYF
J gene: TRBJ2-7; clone size: .; D gene: .; V gene: TRBV5-1; CDR3 DNA: TGCGCCAGCAGCTTCGGGAGCTCCTACGAGCAGTACTTC; CDR3 protein: CASSFGSSYEQYF